What follows are 24 T cell receptor beta chains derived from one specimen sequenced in a study of control samples from healthy donors and cancer patients. The method was immunoSEQ multiplex PCR; TCRdb's version includes in-frame clones alone and lacks a portion of them. The sample lists some 150,000 clones, roughly 94% seen once, with 14% in the top ten. Material for sequencing was PBMCs. These receptors came from a man in his sixties with colorectal cancer.

V gene TRBV19 combines with J gene TRBJ2-3; D tentatively fits TRBD1 or TRBD2 (5 bases each). V was cut by 6 bases and J by 3 bases, with 13 bases left in between. Germline V lookup: CDR1 LNHDA, CDR2 SQIVND (reference sequence). The CDR3 consists of 14 residues. The CDR3 coding sequence is TGTGCCAGTAGGGGACGGGGAAAAACAGATACGCAGTATTTT. It specifies CASRGRGKTDTQYF.

Here the CDR3 reads CASSLGTGSSTDTQYF. DNA for the CDR3: TGTGCCAGCAGTTTGGGGACAGGGAGTAGCACAGATACGCAGTATTTT. The chain couples TRBV6-2 or TRBV6-3 to TRBJ2-3, with TRBD1 matching over 9 bases. This CDR3 spans 16 amino acids. J gave up 0 bases and V 4 bases, and 5 bases lay outside the gene matches. In germline, CDR1 is MNHEY, CDR2 SVGEGT.

This rearrangement joins TRBV10-1 to TRBJ1-1; TRBD1 aligns across 7 bases. This CDR3 is built from 14 residues. Trimming cost V 2 bases and J 4 bases; bases outside gene matches: 4. Germline V gene data show CDR1 as WNHNN and CDR2 as SYGVQD (reference sequence). CDR3 DNA sequence: TGCGCCAGCAGTGAGGACAGGGTGGGCACTGAAGCTTTCTTT. Its protein product is CASSEDRVGTEAFF.

This chain connects TRBV19 to TRBJ1-4, with unresolved D. Germline values: CDR1 LNHDA, CDR2 SQIVND (reference sequence). Trimming stripped 3 bases from V and 8 bases from J, with 10 bases between. The CDR3 is 13 amino acids. CDR3: CASSMAYWEKLFF. The CDR3 region has the DNA TGTGCCAGTAGTATGGCCTATTGGGAAAAACTGTTTTTT. The full variable domain, its missing parts supplied by reference TRBV19 and TRBJ1-4, is DGGITQSPKYLFRKEGQNVTLSCEQNLNHDAMYWYRQDPGQGLRLIYYSQIVNDFQKGDIAEGYSVSREKKESFPLTVTSAQKNPTAFYLCASSMAYWEKLFFGSGTQLSVL.

In its sample, this clone was seen a few times. The rearrangement links TRBV18 to TRBJ2-3, with D possibly matching TRBD1 (6 bases). This CDR3 is 14 amino acids long. Trimming took off 6 bases at V and 5 bases at J, with 15 bases between the two ends. Germline values: CDR1 KGHSH, CDR2 LQKENI. The CDR3 coding sequence is TGTGCCAGCTCGGCAGGGGAGAGGATAGATACGCAGTATTTT. This translates into CASSAGERIDTQYF.

This sequence joins TRBV13 and TRBJ2-3; D is perhaps TRBD2 (5 bases). Germline V gene sequence: CDR1 PRHDT, CDR2 FYEKMQ (reference sequence). The CDR3 extends over 15 amino acids. V was trimmed by 5 bases and J by 0 bases, leaving 12 bases between them. CDR3 coding DNA: TGTGCCAGCAGCGACCGGGAATCTAGCACAGATACGCAGTATTTT. This encodes CASSDRESSTDTQYF.

The chain links TRBV5-1 to TRBJ1-3, with D possibly matching TRBD1 (5 bases). Germline V gene sequence: CDR1 SGHRS, CDR2 YFSETQ. Trimming removed 4 bases from V and 0 bases from J, with 8 bases in between. The CDR3 runs to 14 residues. The CDR3 is CASSTGLSGNTIYF. The CDR3 nucleotides read TGCGCCAGCAGCACGGGGCTCTCTGGAAACACCATATATTTT.

V gene TRBV2 combines with J gene TRBJ1-1; tentative D call: TRBD1 (5 bases). The CDR3 is 17 residues long. V was pared by 5 bases and J by 4 bases, with 23 bases between. In germline, CDR1 is SNHLY, CDR2 FYNNEI. The CDR3 protein is CASSISWGARGGTEAFF. In DNA, the CDR3 is TGTGCCAGCAGTATCAGCTGGGGAGCGAGGGGAGGCACTGAAGCTTTCTTT. The full variable domain, completed using reference TRBV2 and TRBJ1-1, is EPEVTQTPSHQVTQMGQEVILRCVPISNHLYFYWYRQILGQKVEFLVSFYNNEISEKSEIFDDQFSVERPDGSNFTLKIRSTKLEDSAMYFCASSISWGARGGTEAFFGQGTRLTVV.

This clone was counted between two and nine times. In DNA, the CDR3 is TGTGCCAGCTCACCGCCGACAGAAACCTACGAGCAGTACTTC. This gives the protein CASSPPTETYEQYF. The chain links TRBV18 to TRBJ2-7; D might be TRBD1 (5 bases). CDR1 and CDR2 from the germline V gene are KGHSH and LQKENI. The CDR3 runs to 14 residues. The V end was cut by 3 bases, the J end by 2 bases, with 11 bases between.

This chain links TRBV3-1 (or the pseudogene TRBV3-2) with TRBJ1-4; D gene unclear. CDR1 and CDR2 (germline): LGHDT, YNNKEL (reference sequence). Trimming shortened V by 4 bases and J by 2 bases, and 11 bases separated the two germline ends. This CDR3 has 15 residues. DNA for the CDR3: TGTGCCAGCAGCCTCCGAGGGAGGACTAATGAAAAACTGTTTTTT. Its protein is CASSLRGRTNEKLFF.

This sequence joins TRBV7-9 and TRBJ2-3, with D perhaps assigned TRBD1 or TRBD2 (5 bases each). The CDR3 spans 16 residues. Trimming cost V 2 bases and J 1 base, with 13 bases left between them. Germline CDR1 SEHNR, CDR2 FQNEAQ (reference sequence). The CDR3, as DNA: TGTGCCAGCAGCTTATCACGGACGGGGCGCACAGATACGCAGTATTTT. Its translation is CASSLSRTGRTDTQYF.

The chain joins TRBV5-1 to TRBJ2-1; 7 positions match TRBD1. The CDR3 is 15 residues long. The ends lost 3 bases at V and 10 bases at J; junction bases unmatched: 13. Germline CDR1 is SGHRS and CDR2 is YFSETQ. The CDR3, as DNA: TGCGCCAGCAGCTCCTCGGGACAGTCCAACGGGGAGCAGTTCTTC. Translating it yields CASSSSGQSNGEQFF.

This clone was seen only once. The gene calls are TRBV30 and TRBJ1-4, with D possibly matching TRBD1 (6 bases). Germline CDR1 GTSNPN, CDR2 SVGIG (reference sequence). This CDR3 has 14 amino acids. Trimming took 0 bases from V and 8 from J, leaving 13 bases between them. The CDR3 loop reads CAWSVQGGGEKLFF. The CDR3 coding sequence is TGTGCCTGGAGTGTACAGGGAGGTGGAGAAAAACTGTTTTTT.

The genes are TRBV15 and TRBJ1-5; D unclear. Germline V CDR1 and CDR2: LNHNV, YYDKDF (reference sequence). V lost 0 bases and J 5 bases, leaving 8 bases between the germline ends. CDR3 length: 14 residues. The CDR3 sequence: CATSRDQVDQPQHF. The CDR3 DNA is TGTGCCACCAGCAGAGATCAGGTTGATCAGCCCCAGCATTTT.

The chain has TRBV30 and TRBJ2-4; D is unclear. Germline loops: CDR1 GTSNPN, CDR2 SVGIG (reference sequence). This CDR3 has 11 amino acids. V was cut by 2 bases and J by 7 bases, with 6 bases left in between. In DNA, the CDR3 is TGTGCCTGGAGTTCCCTCAACATTCAGTACTTC. Translation gives CAWSSLNIQYF.

The chain couples TRBV5-8 to TRBJ1-2; 7 nucleotides agree with TRBD1. CDR1 and CDR2 (germline): SGHTS, YDEGEE. V lost 3 bases, J lost 7 bases, and 9 bases stayed unmatched. The CDR3 is 14 residues long. CDR3 region: CASSSPDREFGYTF. The CDR3 nucleotides are TGTGCCAGCAGCTCTCCCGACAGGGAGTTTGGCTACACCTTC. The full variable domain, with the rest looked up from reference TRBV5-8 and TRBJ1-2, is EAGVTQSPTHLIKTRGQQATLRCSPISGHTSVYWYQQALGLGLQFLLWYDEGEERNRGNFPPRFSGRQFPNYSSELNVNALELEDSALYLCASSSPDREFGYTFGSGTRLTVV.

CDR3 sequence reads: CASSFYLSAGELFF. In nucleotides, the CDR3 is TGTGCCAGCAGCTTCTACCTCTCAGCCGGGGAGCTGTTTTTT. The J gene is TRBJ2-2, the V gene TRBV5-6; D is unclear. Germline CDR1 is SGHDT and CDR2 is YYEEEE. The CDR3 totals 14 residues. V shed 2 bases and J shed 6 bases, with 11 bases lying between them.

This chain links TRBV6-5 with TRBJ2-5, with TRBD2 as a possible D gene (7 bases). Trimming took off 6 bases at V and 4 bases at J, with 15 bases between the two ends. This CDR3 has 14 amino acids. Per germline, CDR1 MNHEY and CDR2 SVGAGI. The CDR3 spells CASRGGGAAETQYF. Written as DNA, the CDR3 is TGTGCCAGCAGAGGTGGGGGGGCCGCAGAGACCCAGTACTTC.

The chain uses TRBV2 and TRBJ1-2, with D perhaps TRBD1 (5 bases). CDR1 and CDR2 (germline): SNHLY, FYNNEI. The CDR3 covers 14 residues. V was cut by 4 bases and J by 2 bases, with 11 bases left in between. As DNA, the CDR3 is TGTGCCAGCAGTGGGGGGACGGAGAACTATGGCTACACCTTC. It translates to CASSGGTENYGYTF.

This rearrangement joins TRBV12-3 or TRBV12-4 to TRBJ1-2, with D uncertain. CDR3 length: 12 residues. V was clipped by 4 bases and J by 2 bases, with 5 bases between them. CDR3 DNA: TGTGCCAGCAGTTCCGTGAACTATGGCTACACCTTC. Translation gives CASSSVNYGYTF.

Only one count was recorded for this clone. The CDR3 sequence is CASSGEWGTQYF. The CDR3 DNA follows: TGTGCCAGCAGCGGGGAATGGGGGACCCAGTACTTC. This chain connects TRBV9 to TRBJ2-5; no firm D call. There are 12 residues in the CDR3. Germline CDR1 and CDR2: SGDLS and YYNGEE. Trimming stripped 3 bases from V and 7 bases from J, with 10 bases between.

The chain is built from TRBV4-3 and TRBJ1-1; D remains unclear. Germline CDR1 reads LGHNA; CDR2 reads YSLEER. The V gene lost 11 bases and the J gene lost 1 base, with 20 bases spanning the gap. The CDR3 length is 15 residues. CDR3 coding DNA: TGCGCCCCGCGAGGATTAGGACGGAAGAACACTGAAGCTTTCTTT. Translating gives CAPRGLGRKNTEAFF.

Notes on this clone: Other nucleotide sequences from this sample produce the same CDR3. The chain employs TRBV7-2 and TRBJ2-7; D uncertain. CDR1 SGHTA and CDR2 FQGNSA come from the germline V gene. The CDR3 is 11 residues long. V was pared by 4 bases and J by 3 bases, with 4 bases between. CDR3 coding DNA: TGTGCCAGCAGCTCCCACTACGAGCAGTACTTC. Amino acid sequence: CASSSHYEQYF.

The rearrangement links TRBV6-6 to TRBJ2-5; TRBD2 matches at 13 bases. V was clipped by 5 bases and J by 4 bases; unmatched bases: 4. CDR3 size: 15 residues. CDR1 and CDR2 (germline): MNHNY, SVGAGI (reference sequence). The chain's CDR3 is CASSTGLAGRETQYF. The CDR3 nucleotides read TGTGCCAGCAGTACGGGACTAGCGGGGAGAGAGACCCAGTACTTC.